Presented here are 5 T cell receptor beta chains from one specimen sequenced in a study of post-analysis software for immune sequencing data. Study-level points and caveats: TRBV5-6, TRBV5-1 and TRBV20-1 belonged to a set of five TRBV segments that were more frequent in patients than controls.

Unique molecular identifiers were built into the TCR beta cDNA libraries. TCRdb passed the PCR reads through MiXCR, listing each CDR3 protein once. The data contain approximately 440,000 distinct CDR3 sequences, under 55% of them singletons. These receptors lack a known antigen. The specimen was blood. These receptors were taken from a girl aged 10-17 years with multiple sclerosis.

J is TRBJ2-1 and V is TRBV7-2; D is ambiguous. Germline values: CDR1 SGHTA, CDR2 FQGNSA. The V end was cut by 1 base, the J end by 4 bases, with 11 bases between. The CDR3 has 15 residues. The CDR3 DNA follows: TGTGCCAGCAGCTTAGACCCAGTTGGATACAATGAGCAGTTCTTC. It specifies CASSLDPVGYNEQFF.

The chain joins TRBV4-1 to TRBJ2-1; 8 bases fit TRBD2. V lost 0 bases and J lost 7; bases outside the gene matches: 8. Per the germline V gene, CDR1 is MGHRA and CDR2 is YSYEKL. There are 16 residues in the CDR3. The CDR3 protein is CASSQDLAGGLNEQFF. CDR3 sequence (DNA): TGCGCCAGCAGCCAAGATCTGGCGGGAGGCTTGAATGAGCAGTTCTTC.

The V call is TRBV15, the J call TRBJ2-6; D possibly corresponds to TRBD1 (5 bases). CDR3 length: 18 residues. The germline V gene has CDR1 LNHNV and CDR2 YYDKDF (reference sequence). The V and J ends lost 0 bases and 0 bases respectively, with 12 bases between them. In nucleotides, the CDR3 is TGTGCCACCAGCAGAGATCGTATAGGGGTCTCTGGGGCCAACGTCCTGACTTTC. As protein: CATSRDRIGVSGANVLTF.

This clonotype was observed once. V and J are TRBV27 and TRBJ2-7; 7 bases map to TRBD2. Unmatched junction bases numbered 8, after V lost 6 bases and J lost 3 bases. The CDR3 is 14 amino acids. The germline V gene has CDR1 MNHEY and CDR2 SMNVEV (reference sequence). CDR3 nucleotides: TGTGCCAGCAGGGGGGGGATCGGTAACTACGAGCAGTACTTC. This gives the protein CASRGGIGNYEQYF.

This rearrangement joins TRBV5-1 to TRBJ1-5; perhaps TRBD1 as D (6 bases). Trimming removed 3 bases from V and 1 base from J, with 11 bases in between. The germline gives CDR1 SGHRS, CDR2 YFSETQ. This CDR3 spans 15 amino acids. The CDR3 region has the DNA TGCGCCAGCAGCTCCGGGACAAGCAGCAATCAGCCCCAGCATTTT. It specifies CASSSGTSSNQPQHF.